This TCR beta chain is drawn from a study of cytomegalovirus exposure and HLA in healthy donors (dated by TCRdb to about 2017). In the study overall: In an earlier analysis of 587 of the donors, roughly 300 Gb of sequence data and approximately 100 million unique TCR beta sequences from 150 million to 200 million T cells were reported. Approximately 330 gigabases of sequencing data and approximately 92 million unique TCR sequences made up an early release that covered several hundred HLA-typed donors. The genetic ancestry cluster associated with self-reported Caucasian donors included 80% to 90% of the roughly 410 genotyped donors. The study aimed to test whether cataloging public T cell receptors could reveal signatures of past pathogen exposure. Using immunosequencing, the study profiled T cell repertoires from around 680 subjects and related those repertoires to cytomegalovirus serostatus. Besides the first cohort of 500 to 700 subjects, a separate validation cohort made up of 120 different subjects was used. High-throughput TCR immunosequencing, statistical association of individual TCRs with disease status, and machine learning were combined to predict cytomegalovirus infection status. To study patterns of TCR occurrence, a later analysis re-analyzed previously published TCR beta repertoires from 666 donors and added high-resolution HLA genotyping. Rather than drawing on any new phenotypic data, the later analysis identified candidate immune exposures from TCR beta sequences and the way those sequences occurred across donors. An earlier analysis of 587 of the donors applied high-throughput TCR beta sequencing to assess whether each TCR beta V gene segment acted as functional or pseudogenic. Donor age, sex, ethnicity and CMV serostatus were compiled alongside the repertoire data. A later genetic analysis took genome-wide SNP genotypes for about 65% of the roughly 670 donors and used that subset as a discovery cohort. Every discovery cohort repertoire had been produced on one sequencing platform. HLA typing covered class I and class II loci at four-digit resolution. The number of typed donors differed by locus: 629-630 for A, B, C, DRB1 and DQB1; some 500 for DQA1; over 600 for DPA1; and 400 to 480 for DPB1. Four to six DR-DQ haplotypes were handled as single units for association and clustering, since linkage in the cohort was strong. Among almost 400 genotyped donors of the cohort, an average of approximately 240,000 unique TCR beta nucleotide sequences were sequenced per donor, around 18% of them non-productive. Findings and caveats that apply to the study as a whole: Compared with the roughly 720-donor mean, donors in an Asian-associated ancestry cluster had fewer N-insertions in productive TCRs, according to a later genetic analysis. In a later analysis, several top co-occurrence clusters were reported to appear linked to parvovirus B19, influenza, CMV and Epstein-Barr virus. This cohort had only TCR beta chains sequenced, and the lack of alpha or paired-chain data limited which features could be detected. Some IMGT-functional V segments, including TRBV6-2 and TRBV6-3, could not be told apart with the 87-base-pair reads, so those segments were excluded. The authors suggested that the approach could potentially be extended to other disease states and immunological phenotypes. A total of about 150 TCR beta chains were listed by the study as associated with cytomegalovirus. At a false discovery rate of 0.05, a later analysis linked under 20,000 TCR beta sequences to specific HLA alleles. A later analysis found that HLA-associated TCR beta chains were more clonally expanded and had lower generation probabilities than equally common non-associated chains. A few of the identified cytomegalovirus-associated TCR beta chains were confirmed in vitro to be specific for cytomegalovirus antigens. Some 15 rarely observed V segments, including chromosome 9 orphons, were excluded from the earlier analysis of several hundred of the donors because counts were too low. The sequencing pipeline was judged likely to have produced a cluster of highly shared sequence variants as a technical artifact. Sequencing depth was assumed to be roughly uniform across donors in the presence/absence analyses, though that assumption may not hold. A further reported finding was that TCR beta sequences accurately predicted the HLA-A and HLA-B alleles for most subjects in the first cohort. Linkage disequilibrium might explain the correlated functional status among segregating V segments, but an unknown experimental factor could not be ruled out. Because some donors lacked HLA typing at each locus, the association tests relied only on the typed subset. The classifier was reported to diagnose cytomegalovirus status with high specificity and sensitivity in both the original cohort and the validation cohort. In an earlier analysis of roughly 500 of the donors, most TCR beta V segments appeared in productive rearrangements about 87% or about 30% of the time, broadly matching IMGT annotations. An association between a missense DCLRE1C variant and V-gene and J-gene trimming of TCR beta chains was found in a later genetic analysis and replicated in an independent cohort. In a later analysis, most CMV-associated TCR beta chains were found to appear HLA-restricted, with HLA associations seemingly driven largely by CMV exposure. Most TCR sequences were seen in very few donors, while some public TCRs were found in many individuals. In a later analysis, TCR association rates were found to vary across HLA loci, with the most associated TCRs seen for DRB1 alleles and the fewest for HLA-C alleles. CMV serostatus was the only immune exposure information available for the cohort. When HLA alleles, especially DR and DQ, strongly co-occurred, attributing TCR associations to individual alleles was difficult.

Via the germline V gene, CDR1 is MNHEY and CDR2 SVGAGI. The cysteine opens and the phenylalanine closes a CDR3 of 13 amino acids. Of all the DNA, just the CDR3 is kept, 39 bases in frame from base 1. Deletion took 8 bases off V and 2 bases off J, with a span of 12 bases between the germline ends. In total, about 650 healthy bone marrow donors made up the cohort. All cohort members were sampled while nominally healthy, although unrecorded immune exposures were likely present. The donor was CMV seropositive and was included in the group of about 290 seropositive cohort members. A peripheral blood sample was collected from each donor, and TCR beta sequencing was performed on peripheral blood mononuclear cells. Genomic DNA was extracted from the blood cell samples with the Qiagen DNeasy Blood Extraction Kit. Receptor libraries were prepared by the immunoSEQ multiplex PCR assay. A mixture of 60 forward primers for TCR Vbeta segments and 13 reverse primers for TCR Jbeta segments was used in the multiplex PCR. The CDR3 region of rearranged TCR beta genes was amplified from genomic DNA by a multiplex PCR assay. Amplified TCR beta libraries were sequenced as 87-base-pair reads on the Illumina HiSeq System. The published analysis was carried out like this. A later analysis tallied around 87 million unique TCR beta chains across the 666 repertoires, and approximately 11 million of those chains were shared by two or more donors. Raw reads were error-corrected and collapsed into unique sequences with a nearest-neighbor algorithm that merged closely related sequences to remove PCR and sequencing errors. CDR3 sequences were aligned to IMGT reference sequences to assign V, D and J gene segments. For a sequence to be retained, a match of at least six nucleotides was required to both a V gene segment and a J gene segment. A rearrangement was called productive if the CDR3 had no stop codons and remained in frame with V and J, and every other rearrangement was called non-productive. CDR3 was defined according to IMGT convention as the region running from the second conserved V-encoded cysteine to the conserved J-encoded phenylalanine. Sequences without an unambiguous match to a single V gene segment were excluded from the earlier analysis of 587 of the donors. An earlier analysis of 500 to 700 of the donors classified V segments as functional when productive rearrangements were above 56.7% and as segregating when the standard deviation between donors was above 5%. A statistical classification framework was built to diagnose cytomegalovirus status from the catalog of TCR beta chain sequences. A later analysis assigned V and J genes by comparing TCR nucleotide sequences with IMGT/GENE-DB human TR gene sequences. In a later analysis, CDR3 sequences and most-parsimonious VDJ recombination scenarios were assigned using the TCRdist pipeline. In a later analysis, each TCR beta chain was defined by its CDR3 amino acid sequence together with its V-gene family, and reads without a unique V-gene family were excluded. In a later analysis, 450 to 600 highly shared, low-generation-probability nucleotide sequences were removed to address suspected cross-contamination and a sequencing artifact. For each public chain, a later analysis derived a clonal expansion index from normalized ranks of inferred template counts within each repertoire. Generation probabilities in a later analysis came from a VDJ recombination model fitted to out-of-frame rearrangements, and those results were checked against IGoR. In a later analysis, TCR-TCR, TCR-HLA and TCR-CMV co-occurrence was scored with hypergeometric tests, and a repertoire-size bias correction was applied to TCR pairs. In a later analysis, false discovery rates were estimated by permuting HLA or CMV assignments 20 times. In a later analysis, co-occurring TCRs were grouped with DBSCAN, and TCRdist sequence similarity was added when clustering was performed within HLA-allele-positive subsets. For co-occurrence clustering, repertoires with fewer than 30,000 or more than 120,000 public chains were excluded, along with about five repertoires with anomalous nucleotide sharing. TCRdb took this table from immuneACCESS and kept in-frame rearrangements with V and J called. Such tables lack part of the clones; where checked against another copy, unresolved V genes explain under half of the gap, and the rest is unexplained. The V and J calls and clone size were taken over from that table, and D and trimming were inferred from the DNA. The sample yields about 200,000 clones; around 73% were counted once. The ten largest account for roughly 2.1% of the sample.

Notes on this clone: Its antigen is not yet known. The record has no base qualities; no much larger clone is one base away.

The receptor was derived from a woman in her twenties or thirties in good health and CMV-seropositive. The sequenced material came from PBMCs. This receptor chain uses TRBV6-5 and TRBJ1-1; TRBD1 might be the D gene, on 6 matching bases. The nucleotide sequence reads TGTGCCAGCTACGGGACATTCAACACTGAAGCTTTCTTT. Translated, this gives CASYGTFNTEAFF.